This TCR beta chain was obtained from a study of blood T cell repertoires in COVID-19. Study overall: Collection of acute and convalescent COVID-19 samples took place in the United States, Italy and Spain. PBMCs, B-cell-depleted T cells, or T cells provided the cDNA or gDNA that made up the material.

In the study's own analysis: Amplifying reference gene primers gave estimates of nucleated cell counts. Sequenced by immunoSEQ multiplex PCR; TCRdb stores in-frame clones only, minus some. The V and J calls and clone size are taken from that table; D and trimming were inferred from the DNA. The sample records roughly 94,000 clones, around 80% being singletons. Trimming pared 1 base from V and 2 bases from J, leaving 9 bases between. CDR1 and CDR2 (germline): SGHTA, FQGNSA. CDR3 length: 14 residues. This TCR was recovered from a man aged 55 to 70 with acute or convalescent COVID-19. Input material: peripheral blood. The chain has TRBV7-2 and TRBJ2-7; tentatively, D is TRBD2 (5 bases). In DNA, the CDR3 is TGTGCCAGCAGCTTAGACGGGATTACCTACGAGCAGTACTTC. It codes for CASSLDGITYEQYF.